The T cell receptor beta chain described here comes from a study of blood T cells in healthy people across ages (dated by TCRdb to between 2014 and 2017). For context, the study as a whole: In model experiments, template switching captured roughly one uniquely barcoded TCR beta cDNA molecule for every two T cells. The study measured age-related changes in TCR beta repertoire diversity using deep sequencing normalized with unique cDNA molecular identifiers. The donors were divided into four age groups: young (average around 16 years), middle-aged (approximately 41), aged (approximately 62) and long-lived (about 90). Using the same blood draw, the study looked at two additional independent replicas of 1 million unique cDNA reads for two donors, one aged 18 to 29 and the other aged 80 or older. The paper as a whole reports these results and caveats: As age increased, observed TCR beta diversity per million T cells dropped in a roughly linear way, and a significant reduction was already evident by age roughly 36. Total diversity estimates from one million sequenced T cells were considered lower bounds and underestimates. The long-lived group showed more naive CD4+ T cells, fewer expanded clones and increased TCR diversity than the aged group, suggesting age selection. Since profiling was done on bulk unsorted PBMCs, naive and antigen-experienced compartments could not be conclusively compared. The percentage of naive T cells measured by flow cytometry correlated strongly with observed TCR beta diversity. The CMV infection status of donors was not known, potentially confounding age-related changes in expanded clonotypes.

Library prep was done by 5' RACE. Sequencer: Illumina HiSeq 2500. A second PCR of roughly 7 to 11 cycles was performed with a sample-barcoded 5' primer and a J-beta primer mix. A unique molecular identifier was introduced onto each TCR beta cDNA molecule by a template-switch 5' adaptor carrying 12 random nucleotides. Each sample yielded at least 3 million CDR3-containing paired-end reads. First-strand cDNA synthesis was performed from all RNA using the Mint cDNA synthesis kit, with priming by a TRBC-specific oligonucleotide. After uracil-DNA glycosylase treatment, a first 18-cycle PCR used universal primers M1SS and BC2_uni_R on all cDNA. Turning to the authors' computational methods: Each sample was normalized by randomly selecting 1 million high-quality reads, each carrying a distinct molecular identifier. Instead of being binned into consensus sequences, reads that shared molecular identifiers were thrown out. CDR3 identification, clonotype clustering and error correction used MiTCR with a Q25 quality threshold and the strictest error-elimination algorithm. A nonparametric unseen species model with Euler transformation was used to estimate lower-bound total TCR beta diversity. The public sequencing data were trimmed at Q25 with fastp and processed into clonotypes with MiXCR by TCRdb, which kept only in-frame beta chains. Rows matching on CDR3 protein sequence are summarized as one entry with the most common DNA and genes. TCRdb assigned the V and J calls; the authors' analysis was not used. For this sample there are around 700,000 distinct CDR3 sequences; 20% to 25% appear just once. Of the sample, 9.4% falls within the top ten clones.

The donors were around 39 Caucasian individuals from Russia, aged roughly 6 to 90 years, who were systemically healthy. Each donor gave 8 to 10 milliliters of peripheral blood, collected into EDTA-treated Vacutainer tubes. Ficoll-Paque density-gradient centrifugation was used to isolate PBMCs, with at least 6 million per sample. Trizol reagent was used to extract total RNA from PBMCs, with at least 6 micrograms per sample. The percentages of naive CD45RAhigh/CD27high T cells were determined by flow cytometry on a PBMC aliquot from every donor. The CDR3 spans 13 residues, from the cysteine through the phenylalanine. The kept DNA is CDR3 alone, 39 bases in frame from the first base. The junction shows trimming of 5 bases on V and 6 bases on J, plus 13 bases between the germline ends. The germline V gene (reference sequence) gives CDR1 as DFQATT and CDR2 as SNEGSKA. This clonotype was counted between two and nine times. The clone's antigen remains unknown. No base qualities exist here, and no much larger clone lies one base off it.

These data also featured in a second study, about T cells of mothers and their children. The other study reports the following: Nine systemically healthy Caucasian individuals, comprising three mothers and their six children, were included as donors. cDNA synthesis used all of the extracted RNA, with roughly 1.5 ug of RNA in each 15 ul reaction. Sample barcodes and 2-4 random nucleotides were added via the M1S primer in the second PCR. Over 8 million TCR beta CDR3 reads came from each mother, compared with 2.5 million to 3.5 million reads from each child. Thymic selection shapes the output of TCR recombination in a similar way in related and unrelated pairs, and inherited differences have a minor effect. Normalized repertoire overlap in related mother-child pairs was always slightly higher than in unrelated mother-child pairs, but the difference was never significant. No persistent microchimeric T cell clones were detected, at a sensitivity of about 100 clones per million clonotypes. In the study, deep NGS was used to compare the TCR beta repertoires of mothers and children, and features distinguishing related mother-child pairs from unrelated individuals were sought. The mean age was 40 +/- 4 years for the mothers and approximately 11 +/- 4 years for the children. Libraries were sequenced on Illumina HiSeq 2000 with 100+100 nt paired-end reads after adapter ligation with NEBNext reagents. To prevent cross-contamination, the mother and child libraries were prepared one month apart and sequenced in separate runs. For each donor, between about 500,000 and 2,200,000 distinct TCR beta clonotypes were identified. Naive TCR beta clonotypes were estimated from low-frequency clonotypes matched to each donor's FACS-determined naive share, without sorting.

Specimen: blood. In this chain, TRBV20-1 is recombined with TRBJ1-4, and the D gene may be TRBD1, 6 bases matching. The source of this sequence is a boy aged 5-17 years in good health. CDR3 region: CSAQRPGDEKLFF. The nucleotide sequence is given as TGCAGTGCTCAGAGGCCAGGGGATGAAAAACTGTTTTTT.